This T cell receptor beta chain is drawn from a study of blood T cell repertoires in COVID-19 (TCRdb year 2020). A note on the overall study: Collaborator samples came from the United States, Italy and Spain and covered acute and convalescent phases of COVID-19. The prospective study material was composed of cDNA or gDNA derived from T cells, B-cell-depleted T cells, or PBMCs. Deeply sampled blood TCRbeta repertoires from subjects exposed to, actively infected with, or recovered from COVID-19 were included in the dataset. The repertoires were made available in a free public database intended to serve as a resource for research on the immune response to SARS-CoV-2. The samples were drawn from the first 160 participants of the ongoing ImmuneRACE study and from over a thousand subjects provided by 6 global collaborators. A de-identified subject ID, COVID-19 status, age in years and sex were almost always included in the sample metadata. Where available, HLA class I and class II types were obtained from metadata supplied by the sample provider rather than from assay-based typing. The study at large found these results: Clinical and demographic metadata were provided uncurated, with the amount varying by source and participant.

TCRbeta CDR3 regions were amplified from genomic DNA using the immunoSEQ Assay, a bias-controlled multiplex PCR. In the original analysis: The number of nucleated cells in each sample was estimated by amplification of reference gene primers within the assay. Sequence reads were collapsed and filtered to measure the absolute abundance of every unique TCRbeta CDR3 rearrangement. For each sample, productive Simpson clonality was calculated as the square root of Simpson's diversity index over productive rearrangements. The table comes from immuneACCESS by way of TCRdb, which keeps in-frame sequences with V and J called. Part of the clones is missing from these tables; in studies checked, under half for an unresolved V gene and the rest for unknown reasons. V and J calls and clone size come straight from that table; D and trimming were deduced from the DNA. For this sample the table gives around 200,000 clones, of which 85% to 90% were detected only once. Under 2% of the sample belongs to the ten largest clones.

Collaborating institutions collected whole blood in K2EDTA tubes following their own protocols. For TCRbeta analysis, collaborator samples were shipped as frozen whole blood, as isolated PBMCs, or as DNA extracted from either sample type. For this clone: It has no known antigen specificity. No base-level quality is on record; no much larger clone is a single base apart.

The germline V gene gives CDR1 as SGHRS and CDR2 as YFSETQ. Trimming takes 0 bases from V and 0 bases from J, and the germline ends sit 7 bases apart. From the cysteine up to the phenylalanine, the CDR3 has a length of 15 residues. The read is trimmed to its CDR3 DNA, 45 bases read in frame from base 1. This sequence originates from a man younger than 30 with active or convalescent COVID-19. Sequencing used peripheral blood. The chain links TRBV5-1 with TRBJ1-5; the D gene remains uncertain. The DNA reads TGCGCCAGCAGCTTGGACGAGGGTAGCAATCAGCCCCAGCATTTT. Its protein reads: CASSLDEGSNQPQHF.